Below, 32 T cell receptor beta chains from the same sample are listed, as sequenced in a study of shared clonotypes between healthy human individuals. Only in-frame clones appear in the TCRdb table, and some are missing; sequencing was by immunoSEQ multiplex PCR. The sample yields a few million clones, 90% to 95% seen once. Sequencing was done on a sample of naive CD4+ T cells sorted from blood. Documented subset: CD45RA+ positively selected. These receptors were taken from a man younger than 35 in good health.

This chain joins TRBV15 and TRBJ1-4; 7 bases align to TRBD1. Germline lookup yields CDR1 LNHNV and CDR2 YYDKDF (reference sequence). The CDR3 is made up of 16 amino acids. V shed 2 bases and J 8 bases; nucleotides not matched to a gene: 11. Here the CDR3 reads CATSRTGTVSFEKLFF. CDR3 coding DNA: TGTGCCACCAGCAGAACCGGGACAGTATCTTTCGAAAAACTGTTTTTT.

This chain joins TRBV7-2 and TRBJ1-1; D possibly corresponds to TRBD1 (6 bases). The ends were cut back, 4 bases at V and 4 bases at J, with 13 bases in the middle. CDR1 is SGHTA, CDR2 FQGNSA, per germline. This CDR3 comprises 14 residues. This CDR3 is CASSSQGLSTEAFF. CDR3 DNA: TGTGCCAGCAGCTCACAGGGATTGAGCACTGAAGCTTTCTTT.

The gene calls are TRBV9 and TRBJ2-2; D is undetermined. The germline V gene encodes CDR1 SGDLS and CDR2 YYNGEE. CDR3 length: 13 amino acids. V was trimmed by 1 base and J by 2 bases, leaving 3 bases between them. CDR3 protein: CASSVINTGELFF. Written as DNA, the CDR3 is TGTGCCAGCAGCGTAATCAACACCGGGGAGCTGTTTTTT.

For this clone: The same CDR3 also results from other DNA sequences found in this sample. V gene TRBV11-2 combines with J gene TRBJ2-5; 7 bases map to TRBD2. Germline loops: CDR1 SGHAT, CDR2 FQNNGV. Trimming cost V 5 bases and J 5 bases; bases outside gene matches: 5. The CDR3 sequence is 13 residues long. CDR3 sequence: CASSPGLVETQYF. The CDR3 nucleotides are TGTGCCAGCAGCCCCGGACTAGTTGAGACCCAGTACTTC.

V and J are TRBV25-1 and TRBJ2-1; 8 bases fit TRBD2. The CDR3 loop spans 15 amino acids. Germline lookup yields CDR1 MGHDK and CDR2 SYGVNS. V dropped 4 bases and J dropped 5; count of bases not matched to a gene: 7. DNA for the CDR3: TGTGCCAGCAGTGGGCGGGAGGTTGGGAACAATGAGCAGTTCTTC. It yields the protein CASSGREVGNNEQFF.

The CDR3 nucleotides are TGTGCCAGAAGCGGACTAGCGGGAGTAGGCTGGGTCTACGAGCAGTACTTC. It yields the protein CARSGLAGVGWVYEQYF. This chain connects TRBV5-3 to TRBJ2-7; 13 positions match TRBD2. TRBV5-3 is an ORF for which the function is uncertain. The CDR3 spans 17 residues. V lost 4 bases, J lost 3 bases, and 10 bases stayed unmatched.

The CDR3 region is CASSVFPSVGNEQFF. The DNA for the CDR3 is TGTGCCAGCAGCGTATTCCCAAGCGTCGGCAATGAGCAGTTCTTC. V and J are TRBV9 and TRBJ2-1; no firm D call. Germline V gives CDR1 SGDLS, CDR2 YYNGEE. This CDR3 comprises 15 residues. Trimming shortened V by 1 base and J by 6 bases, and 14 bases separated the two germline ends.

As regards this clone: An end of the junction differs from the germline gene, which may be a read error. The chain combines TRBV28 with TRBJ2-7; 7 bases are shared with TRBD1. The CDR3 is 11 amino acids. Germline CDR1 and CDR2: MDHEN and SYDVKM. Written as DNA, the CDR3 is TGTGCCAGCAGTTCAGGGACAGCCTACCACTTC. It is translated as CASSSGTAYHF.

This rearrangement joins TRBV12-5 to TRBJ2-1, with D perhaps TRBD2 (6 bases). The CDR3 contains 19 residues. The germline V and J ends were trimmed by 0 bases and 0 bases, with 18 bases remaining between them. The V gene's germline CDR1 is LGHNT and CDR2 FRNRAP. For the CDR3, the DNA is TGTGCTAGTGGTTTGGTAACGTTAGCGGCCGCCCTCTCCTACAATGAGCAGTTCTTC. Protein: CASGLVTLAAALSYNEQFF.

This clone was detected once. The gene calls are TRBV14 and TRBJ1-1, with a weak D call TRBD1 (6 bases). Trimming removed 4 bases at V and 3 bases at J, with 12 bases between. Per the germline V gene, CDR1 is SGHDN and CDR2 is FVKESK. This CDR3 is built from 14 residues. The CDR3 sequence: CASSPETGYTEAFF. The CDR3 DNA is TGTGCCAGCAGCCCGGAAACAGGGTACACTGAAGCTTTCTTT.

The chain recombines TRBV7-2 with TRBJ1-2; a weak D match, TRBD1 (6 bases). Germline CDR1 reads SGHTA; CDR2 reads FQGNSA. The CDR3 spans 15 residues. The germline V and J ends were trimmed by 2 bases and 5 bases, with 15 bases remaining between them. In DNA form, the CDR3 reads TGTGCCAGCAGCTTATCTGGACAGACCAATTATGGCTACACCTTC. As protein: CASSLSGQTNYGYTF.

This chain joins TRBV18 and TRBJ1-3, with D uncertain. Germline V gene sequence: CDR1 KGHSH, CDR2 LQKENI. V was trimmed by 4 bases and J by 0 bases, leaving 7 bases between them. The CDR3 runs 14 residues. This CDR3 is CASSQTSSGNTIYF. The CDR3, as DNA: TGTGCCAGCTCACAGACAAGCTCTGGAAACACCATATATTTT.

The chain joins TRBV11-2 to TRBJ2-5; D is perhaps TRBD2 (7 bases). The germline gives CDR1 SGHAT, CDR2 FQNNGV. V shed 5 bases and J shed 5 bases, with 12 bases lying between them. This CDR3 is built from 13 residues. In DNA form, the CDR3 reads TGTGCCAGCAGCCGGGGGGCCTCCGAGACCCAGTACTTC. Protein product: CASSRGASETQYF.

The table lists this clone with a count of one. V usage is TRBV5-4 and J usage is TRBJ1-2, with a possible D match to TRBD1 (5 bases). Germline V gene data show CDR1 as SGHNT and CDR2 as YYREEE (reference sequence). The length of the CDR3 is 15 residues. V lost 0 bases, J lost 7 bases, and 16 bases lay in between. The CDR3 DNA is TGTGCCAGCAGCTTGGAATCCTCGGGGGTACCTGGCTACACCTTC. This translates into CASSLESSGVPGYTF.

This chain joins TRBV19 and TRBJ2-1; 7 bases match TRBD1. This CDR3 contains 14 residues. Germline V gene lookup returns CDR1 LNHDA and CDR2 SQIVND (reference sequence). J was trimmed by 6 bases and V by 7 bases; bases with no gene match: 9. The CDR3 here is CASNLGQVINEQFF. The CDR3 DNA reads as TGTGCCAGTAACCTCGGACAGGTGATCAATGAGCAGTTCTTC.

V and J are TRBV5-4 and TRBJ2-2; D gene uncertain. V was cut by 1 base and J by 8 bases, with 12 bases left in between. Germline V gene sequence: CDR1 SGHNT, CDR2 YYREEE (reference sequence). The CDR3 totals 14 residues. CDR3 loop: CASSLPSVVGELFF. The DNA of the CDR3 is TGTGCCAGCAGCTTGCCCTCCGTTGTGGGGGAGCTGTTTTTT. Filled out from reference TRBV5-4 and TRBJ2-2, the complete variable domain reads ETGVTQSPTHLIKTRGQQVTLRCSSQSGHNTVSWYQQALGQGPQFIFQYYREEENGRGNFPPRFSGLQFPNYSSELNVNALELDDSALYLCASSLPSVVGELFFGEGSRLTVL.

This chain links TRBV12-5 with TRBJ2-6; the D call may be TRBD1 or TRBD2 (5 bases each). CDR1 and CDR2 (germline): LGHNT, FRNRAP. The CDR3 spans 14 residues. Trimming removed 6 bases at V and 4 bases at J, with 10 bases between. The DNA of the CDR3 is TGTGCTAGTGGCGGGGCGTCCGGGGCCAACGTCCTGACTTTC. Protein sequence: CASGGASGANVLTF.

The V and J genes are TRBV6-5 and TRBJ2-7; D might be TRBD1 (6 bases). There are 14 residues in the CDR3. Trimming removed 8 bases from V and 8 bases from J, with 22 bases in between. Germline V gives CDR1 MNHEY, CDR2 SVGAGI. CDR3 DNA: TGTGCCAGCTGGACGCAGGGCAGGGGCTTCAAGCAGTACTTC. This translates into CASWTQGRGFKQYF.

This chain connects TRBV7-2 to TRBJ2-4; D not certain. Germline V CDR1 and CDR2: SGHTA, FQGNSA. Trimming took 8 bases from V and 0 from J, leaving 11 bases between them. The CDR3 consists of 14 residues. CDR3: CASGSPQAKNIQYF. The CDR3 DNA sequence: TGTGCCAGCGGCTCCCCCCAAGCCAAAAACATTCAGTACTTC.

The sample holds a few counts of this clone. This chain uses TRBV27 with TRBJ1-6, with TRBD1 matching over 8 bases. Germline values: CDR1 MNHEY, CDR2 SMNVEV (reference sequence). The V segment lost 4 bases and the J segment 11 bases; nucleotides outside the gene matches: 7. The length of the CDR3 is 14 residues. Here the CDR3 DNA reads TGTGCCAGCAGTTACGGACAGGGTGGGACACCCCTCCACTTT. This sequence encodes CASSYGQGGTPLHF.

The rearrangement links TRBV7-2 to TRBJ2-1; 14 nucleotides match TRBD2. Germline trimming cut 3 bases from V and 2 bases from J; bases unmatched to any gene: 9. CDR1 and CDR2 from the germline V gene are SGHTA and FQGNSA. This CDR3 is 19 amino acids long. In DNA, the CDR3 is TGTGCCAGCAGCTTTCCGGGACTAGCGGGAGAGTCGACCTACAATGAGCAGTTCTTC. This translates into CASSFPGLAGESTYNEQFF.

The chain links TRBV10-1 to TRBJ1-5; D unresolved. The CDR3 totals 12 residues. V shed 7 bases and J shed 4 bases, with 8 bases lying between them. The germline CDR1 and CDR2 sequences are WNHNN and SYGVQD (reference sequence). CDR3 sequence reads: CASIDVNQPQHF. DNA of the CDR3: TGCGCCAGCATTGACGTGAATCAGCCCCAGCATTTT.

The genes are TRBV6-5 and TRBJ1-3; 9 positions match TRBD1. The germline V gene encodes CDR1 MNHEY and CDR2 SVGAGI. The CDR3 spans 13 residues. V lost 8 bases and J lost 5; bases outside the gene matches: 4. CDR3 residues: CASRGQGRNTIYF. Here the CDR3 DNA reads TGTGCCAGCCGGGGACAGGGAAGAAACACCATATATTTT.

Concerning this clone: The sample carries other DNA sequences with the same CDR3. This chain links TRBV28 with TRBJ2-7, with no clear D. The germline V gene has CDR1 MDHEN and CDR2 SYDVKM. V was shortened by 6 bases and J by 3 bases, with 6 bases between the two germline ends. CDR3 length equals 11 residues. The CDR3 reads CASSLLYEQYF. CDR3 sequence (DNA): TGTGCCAGCAGCTTACTCTACGAGCAGTACTTC.

V gene TRBV5-6 combines with J gene TRBJ2-7; TRBD1 matches at 12 bases. The length of the CDR3 is 15 residues. Germline loops: CDR1 SGHDT, CDR2 YYEEEE. With V trimmed by 5 bases and J by 5 bases, 8 bases remained unmatched. In nucleotides, the CDR3 is TGTGCCAGCAGGTTGACGGGACAGGGGGCGCACGAGCAGTACTTC. Translated, it gives CASRLTGQGAHEQYF.

The rearrangement links TRBV30 to TRBJ2-2, with unresolved D. Germline V gene data show CDR1 as GTSNPN and CDR2 as SVGIG (reference sequence). The CDR3 sequence is 13 residues long. The V end lost 1 base, the J end lost 4 bases, and 7 bases lay between the germline ends. The DNA for the CDR3 is TGTGCCTGGAGTGACCGGGCCACCGGGGAGCTGTTTTTT. Encoded protein: CAWSDRATGELFF.

This clone came up a few times. The V gene is TRBV18, the J gene TRBJ1-2; D gene uncertain. This CDR3 is 12 amino acids long. CDR1 is KGHSH, CDR2 LQKENI, per germline. V was shortened by 6 bases and J by 3 bases, with 8 bases between the two germline ends. CDR3 nucleotides: TGTGCCAGCTCCCTTGACGACTATGGCTACACCTTC. Translating gives CASSLDDYGYTF.

The chain links TRBV30 to TRBJ2-5; D could derive from TRBD1 or TRBD2 (6 bases each). The V and J ends lost 5 bases and 5 bases respectively, with 12 bases between them. The CDR3 runs 12 residues. In germline, CDR1 is GTSNPN, CDR2 SVGIG (reference sequence). The CDR3 DNA follows: TGTGCCTGGGATGGGGGGCGGGAGACCCAGTACTTC. Translating gives CAWDGGRETQYF.

To note about this clone: This CDR3 is also generated by other DNA sequences in the sample. CDR3 bases: TGTGCCAGCAGCCGGACAGGATCCTACGAGCAGTACTTC. Protein sequence: CASSRTGSYEQYF. The genes are TRBV6-5 and TRBJ2-7; 7 bases line up with TRBD1. The CDR3 is made up of 13 amino acids. Germline CDR1 reads MNHEY; CDR2 reads SVGAGI. Trimming took 6 bases from V and 1 from J; bases not matched to a gene: 3.

This rearrangement joins TRBV25-1 to TRBJ2-7, with 9 bases fitting TRBD2. Losses at the gene ends were 8 bases for V and 2 bases for J; bases not matched to a gene: 7. CDR3 size: 14 residues. Germline CDR1 reads MGHDK; CDR2 reads SYGVNS. Written as DNA, the CDR3 is TGTGCCAGCCGTAGCGGGAGCACGGCCTACGAGCAGTACTTC. Translated, it gives CASRSGSTAYEQYF.

V gene TRBV25-1 combines with J gene TRBJ2-7; D might be TRBD2 (5 bases). Trimming stripped 3 bases from V and 7 bases from J, with 16 bases between. Germline values: CDR1 MGHDK, CDR2 SYGVNS. CDR3 size: 14 residues. For the CDR3, the DNA is TGTGCCAGCAGTGATCCCGGACTGGGCGGGGAGCAGTACTTC. Translating gives CASSDPGLGGEQYF.

The chain carries TRBV6-5 and TRBJ1-5; no clear D. The CDR3 extends over 13 amino acids. The germline V gene has CDR1 MNHEY and CDR2 SVGAGI. Trimming pared 8 bases from V and 2 bases from J, leaving 10 bases between. CDR3 loop: CASGVGGNQPQHF. The CDR3 DNA reads as TGTGCCAGCGGGGTCGGCGGCAATCAGCCCCAGCATTTT.